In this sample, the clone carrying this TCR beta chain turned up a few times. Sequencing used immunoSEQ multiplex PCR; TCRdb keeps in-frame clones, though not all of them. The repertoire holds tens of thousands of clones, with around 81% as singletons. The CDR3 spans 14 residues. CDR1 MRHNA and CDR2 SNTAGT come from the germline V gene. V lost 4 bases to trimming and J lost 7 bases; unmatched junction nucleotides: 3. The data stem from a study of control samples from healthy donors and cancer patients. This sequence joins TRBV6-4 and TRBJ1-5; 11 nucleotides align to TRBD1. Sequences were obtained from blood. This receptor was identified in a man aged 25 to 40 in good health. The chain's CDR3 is CASSAGTGGQPQHF. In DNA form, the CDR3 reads TGTGCCAGCAGTGCCGGGACAGGGGGACAGCCCCAGCATTTT.